Listed below are T cell receptor beta chains from one sample, sequenced in a study of T-cell memory formation after mild COVID-19. Each CDR3 protein gets one entry after TCRdb re-called the 5' RACE reads with MiXCR. Of 350,000 to 450,000 distinct CDR3 sequences in the sample, 15% to 25% were seen once. The sequenced material came from PBMCs or a T cell subset sorted from them (not recorded which). These receptors all stem from an adult woman who had mild COVID-19 (a few samples of this study predate the infection). Cell type and time point are not known. Both conserved end residues are part of each CDR3. A D gene is named only where the DNA matches it firmly. The listing skips clone size in some rows; elsewhere it reads once, few, many or a size class.

J gene: TRBJ2-7; clone size: few; V gene: TRBV7-9; D gene: TRBD1; CDR3 protein: CASSRHLGQGSHEQYF; CDR3 DNA: TGTGCCAGCAGCAGACATCTTGGACAGGGGTCCCACGAGCAGTACTTC
J gene: TRBJ2-1; clone size: once; V gene: TRBV5-1; D gene: -; CDR3 protein: CASSSDRSYNEQFF; CDR3 DNA: TGCGCCAGCAGCTCGGACAGAAGCTACAATGAGCAGTTCTTC
J gene: TRBJ2-4; clone size: many; V gene: TRBV5-5; D gene: -; CDR3 protein: CASSSVTAAKNIQYF; CDR3 DNA: TGTGCCAGCAGCTCAGTGACAGCAGCCAAAAACATTCAGTACTTC
J gene: TRBJ2-7; clone size: few; V gene: TRBV4-3; D gene: TRBD2; CDR3 protein: CASSQEERDLRTYEQYF; CDR3 DNA: TGCGCCAGCAGCCAAGAAGAGCGGGACCTACGAACCTACGAGCAGTACTTC
J gene: TRBJ2-5; clone size: few; V gene: TRBV6-5; D gene: -; CDR3 protein: CASSYFSGTETQYF; CDR3 DNA: TGTGCCAGCAGTTACTTCTCGGGCACCGAGACCCAGTACTTC
J gene: TRBJ2-1; clone size: -; V gene: TRBV7-2; D gene: -; CDR3 protein: CASSSGPSPSYNEQFF; CDR3 DNA: TGTGCCAGCAGCTCGGGACCAAGCCCCTCCTACAATGAGCAGTTCTTC
J gene: TRBJ1-5; clone size: -; V gene: TRBV12-3/TRBV12-4; D gene: TRBD1; CDR3 protein: CASTTGGQPQHF; CDR3 DNA: TGTGCCAGCACCACAGGGGGCCAGCCCCAGCATTTT
J gene: TRBJ1-2; clone size: -; V gene: TRBV2; D gene: -; CDR3 protein: CASNDDDNYGYTF; CDR3 DNA: TGTGCCAGCAATGATGACGATAACTATGGCTACACCTTC
J gene: TRBJ1-2; clone size: few; V gene: TRBV12-3/TRBV12-4; D gene: -; CDR3 protein: CASSPSLDFYTF; CDR3 DNA: TGTGCCAGCAGTCCCTCCTTGGACTTCTACACCTTC
J gene: TRBJ2-1; clone size: -; V gene: TRBV11-2; D gene: -; CDR3 protein: CASSSYRGEQFF; CDR3 DNA: TGTGCCAGCAGCTCCTACCGAGGCGAGCAGTTCTTC
J gene: TRBJ2-1; clone size: many; V gene: TRBV20-1; D gene: TRBD2; CDR3 protein: CSASQPETSGNEQFF; CDR3 DNA: TGCAGTGCTTCCCAACCGGAGACTAGCGGTAATGAGCAGTTCTTC
J gene: TRBJ2-5; clone size: -; V gene: TRBV18; D gene: TRBD1; CDR3 protein: CASSLTRTGSETQYF; CDR3 DNA: TGTGCCAGCTCACTCACCCGGACAGGATCAGAGACCCAGTACTTC
J gene: TRBJ2-5; clone size: few; V gene: TRBV7-9; D gene: -; CDR3 protein: CASSPWAGPETQYF; CDR3 DNA: TGTGCCAGCAGCCCCTGGGCGGGACCCGAGACCCAGTACTTC
J gene: TRBJ2-3; clone size: -; V gene: TRBV24-1; D gene: TRBD1; CDR3 protein: CATSDWTGVGTDTQYF; CDR3 DNA: TGTGCCACCAGTGACTGGACAGGGGTTGGCACAGATACGCAGTATTTT
J gene: TRBJ2-1; clone size: few; V gene: TRBV12-3/TRBV12-4; D gene: TRBD2; CDR3 protein: CASSFGLAGGPGNEQFF; CDR3 DNA: TGTGCCAGCAGTTTCGGGCTAGCGGGGGGGCCGGGGAATGAGCAGTTCTTC
J gene: TRBJ2-1; clone size: -; V gene: TRBV20-1; D gene: TRBD2; CDR3 protein: CSARVAGLNEQFF; CDR3 DNA: TGCAGTGCTAGAGTAGCGGGACTGAATGAGCAGTTCTTC
J gene: TRBJ1-1; clone size: -; V gene: TRBV5-5; D gene: -; CDR3 protein: CARRLLGRGGTEAFF; CDR3 DNA: TGTGCCAGAAGATTATTGGGCAGGGGAGGCACTGAAGCTTTCTTT
J gene: TRBJ2-2; clone size: -; V gene: TRBV18; D gene: TRBD1; CDR3 protein: CASSPRTGGRTGELFF; CDR3 DNA: TGTGCCAGCTCACCCCGGACAGGGGGAAGGACCGGGGAGCTGTTTTTT
J gene: TRBJ2-1; clone size: -; V gene: TRBV29-1; D gene: -; CDR3 protein: CSVAGLTSSYNEQFF; CDR3 DNA: TGCAGCGTTGCCGGACTGACAAGCTCCTACAATGAGCAGTTCTTC